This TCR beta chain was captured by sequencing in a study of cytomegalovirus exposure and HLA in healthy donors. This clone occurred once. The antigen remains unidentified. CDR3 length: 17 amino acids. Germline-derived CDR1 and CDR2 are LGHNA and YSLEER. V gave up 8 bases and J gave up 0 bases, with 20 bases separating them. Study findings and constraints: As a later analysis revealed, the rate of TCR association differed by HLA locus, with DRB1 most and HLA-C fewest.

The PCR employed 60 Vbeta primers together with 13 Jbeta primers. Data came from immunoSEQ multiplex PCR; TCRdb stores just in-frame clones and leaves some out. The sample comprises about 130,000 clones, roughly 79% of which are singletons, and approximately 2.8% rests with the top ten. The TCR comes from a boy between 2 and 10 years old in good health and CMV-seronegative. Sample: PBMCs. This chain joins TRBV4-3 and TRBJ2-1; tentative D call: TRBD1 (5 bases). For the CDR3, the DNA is TGCGCCAGCGCCTTGGGGCCAGGGTCTAGCTCCTACAATGAGCAGTTCTTC. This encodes CASALGPGSSSYNEQFF.